This T cell receptor (beta chain) was found in a study of Ad26.COV2.S vaccination and SARS-CoV-2 variants. The overall study: Donor participated within the Ad26.COV2.S arm of the COV1001 trial.

The table lists this clone with a few counts. Its antigen is unidentified. The assay was immunoSEQ multiplex PCR, and TCRdb's table has in-frame clones only and misses some. Among hundreds of thousands of clones listed, 80% to 95% were seen once. The CDR3 is made up of 15 amino acids. V was cut by 4 bases and J by 1 base, with 13 bases left in between. Looked up from germline, CDR1 is MNHEY and CDR2 is SVGEGT. This sample's treatment: approximately 18 received Ad26.COV2.S at low or high dose, single or two shots; about 5 received placebo; per-sample allocation not given. Specimen acquisition occurred on day 63 following the initial vaccine or placebo injection. Aged 18-55 years, donor was enrolled in Boston at some point between 2019 and 2021. Broader study findings: Across vaccine and placebo recipients, the breadth of non-spike TCRs was similar. A substantial breadth of spike-specific CD8+ and CD4+ T cell responses after vaccination has been reported.

The sample consisted of peripheral blood, taken in a trial of Ad26.COV2.S vaccine versus placebo. The chain combines TRBV6-2 or TRBV6-3 with TRBJ1-1; maybe TRBD1 (5 bases). The TCR comes from a person aged 18-60 years who received the Ad26.COV2.S COVID-19 vaccine or a placebo. CDR3 in amino acids: CASSSRGTWNTEAFF. The CDR3 DNA reads as TGTGCCAGCAGTTCCCGGGGCACTTGGAACACTGAAGCTTTCTTT.